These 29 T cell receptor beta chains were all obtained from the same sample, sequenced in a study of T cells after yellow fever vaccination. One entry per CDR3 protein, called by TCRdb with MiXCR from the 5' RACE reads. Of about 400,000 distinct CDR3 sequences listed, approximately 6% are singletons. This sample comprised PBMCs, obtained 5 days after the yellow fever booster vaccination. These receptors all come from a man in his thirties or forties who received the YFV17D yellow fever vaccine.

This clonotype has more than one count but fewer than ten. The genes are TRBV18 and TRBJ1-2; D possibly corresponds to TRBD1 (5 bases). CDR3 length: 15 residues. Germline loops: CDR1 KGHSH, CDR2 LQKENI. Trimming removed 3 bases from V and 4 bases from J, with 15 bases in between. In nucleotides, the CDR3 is TGTGCCAGCTCACCCCAGGGATCCGGAGCCTATGGCTACACCTTC. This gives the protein CASSPQGSGAYGYTF. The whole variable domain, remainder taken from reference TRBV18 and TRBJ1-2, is NAGVMQNPRHLVRRRGQEARLRCSPMKGHSHVYWYRQLPEEGLKFMVYLQKENIIDESGMPKERFSAEFPKEGPSILRIQQVVRGDSAAYFCASSPQGSGAYGYTFGSGTRLTVV.

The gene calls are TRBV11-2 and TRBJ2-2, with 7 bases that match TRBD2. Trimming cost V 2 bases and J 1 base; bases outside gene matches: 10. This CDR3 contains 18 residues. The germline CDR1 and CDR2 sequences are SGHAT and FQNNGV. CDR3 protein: CASSLRAVGGGNTGELFF. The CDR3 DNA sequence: TGTGCCAGCAGCTTAAGGGCTGTGGGCGGGGGGAACACCGGGGAGCTGTTTTTT.

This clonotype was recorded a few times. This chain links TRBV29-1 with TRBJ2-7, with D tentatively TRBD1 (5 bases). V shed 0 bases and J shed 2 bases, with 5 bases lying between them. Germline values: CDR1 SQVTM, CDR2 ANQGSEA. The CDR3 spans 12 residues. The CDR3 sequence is CSVEEDTYEQYF. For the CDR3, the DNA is TGCAGCGTTGAAGAGGACACCTACGAGCAGTACTTC.

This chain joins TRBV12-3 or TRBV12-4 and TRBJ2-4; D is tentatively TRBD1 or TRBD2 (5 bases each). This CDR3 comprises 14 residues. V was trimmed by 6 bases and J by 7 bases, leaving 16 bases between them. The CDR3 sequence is CASRQPGPGNIQYF. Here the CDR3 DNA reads TGTGCCAGCAGACAACCGGGACCAGGGAACATTCAGTACTTC.

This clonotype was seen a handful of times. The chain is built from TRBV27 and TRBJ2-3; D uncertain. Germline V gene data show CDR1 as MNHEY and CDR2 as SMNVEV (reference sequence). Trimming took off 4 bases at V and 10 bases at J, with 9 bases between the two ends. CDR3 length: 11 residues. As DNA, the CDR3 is TGTGCCAGCAGTTATGCCGGCTCGCAGTATTTT. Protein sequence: CASSYAGSQYF.

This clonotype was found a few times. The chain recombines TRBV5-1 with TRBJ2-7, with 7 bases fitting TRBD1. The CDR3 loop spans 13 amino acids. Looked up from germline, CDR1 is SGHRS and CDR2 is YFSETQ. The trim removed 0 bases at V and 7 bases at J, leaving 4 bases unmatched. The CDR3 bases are TGCGCCAGCAGCTTGGAGACAGGGTGGGAGCAGTACTTC. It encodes CASSLETGWEQYF.

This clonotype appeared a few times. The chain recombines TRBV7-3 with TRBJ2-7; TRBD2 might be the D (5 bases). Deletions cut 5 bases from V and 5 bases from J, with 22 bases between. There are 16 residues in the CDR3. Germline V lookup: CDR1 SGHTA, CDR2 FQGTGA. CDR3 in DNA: TGTGCCAGCAGCCCAGGTCCGGGGAGAAGGCAGGACGAGCAGTACTTC. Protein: CASSPGPGRRQDEQYF.

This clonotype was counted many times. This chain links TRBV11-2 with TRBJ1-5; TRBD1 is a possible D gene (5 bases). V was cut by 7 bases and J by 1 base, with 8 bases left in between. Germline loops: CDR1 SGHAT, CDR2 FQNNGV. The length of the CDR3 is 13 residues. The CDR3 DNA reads TGTGCCAGCAAAGGGGACAGCAATCAGCCCCAGCATTTT. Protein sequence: CASKGDSNQPQHF.

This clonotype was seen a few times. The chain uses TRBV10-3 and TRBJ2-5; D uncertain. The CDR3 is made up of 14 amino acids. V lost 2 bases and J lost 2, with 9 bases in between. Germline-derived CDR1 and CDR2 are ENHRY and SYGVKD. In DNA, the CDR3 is TGTGCCATCAGTGAGACAGTGTTTCAAGAGACCCAGTACTTC. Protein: CAISETVFQETQYF.

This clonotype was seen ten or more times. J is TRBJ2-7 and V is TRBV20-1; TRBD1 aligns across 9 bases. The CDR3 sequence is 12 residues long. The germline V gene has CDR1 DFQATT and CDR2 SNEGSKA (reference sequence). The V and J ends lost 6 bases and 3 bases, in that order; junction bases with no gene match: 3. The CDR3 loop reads CSAEDRGYEQYF. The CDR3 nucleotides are TGCAGTGCAGAGGACAGGGGCTACGAGCAGTACTTC.

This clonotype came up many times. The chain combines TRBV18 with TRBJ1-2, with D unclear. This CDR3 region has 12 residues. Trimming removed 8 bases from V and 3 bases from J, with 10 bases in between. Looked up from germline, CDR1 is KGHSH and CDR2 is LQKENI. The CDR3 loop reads CASAIVDYGYTF. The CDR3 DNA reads TGTGCCAGCGCTATAGTAGACTATGGCTACACCTTC.

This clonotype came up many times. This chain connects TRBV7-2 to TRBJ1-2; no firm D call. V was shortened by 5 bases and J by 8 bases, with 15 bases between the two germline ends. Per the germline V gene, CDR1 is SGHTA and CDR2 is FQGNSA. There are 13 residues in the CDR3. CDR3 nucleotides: TGTGCCAGCAGCCCCTGGCCCAGACCGGGCTACACCTTC. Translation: CASSPWPRPGYTF.

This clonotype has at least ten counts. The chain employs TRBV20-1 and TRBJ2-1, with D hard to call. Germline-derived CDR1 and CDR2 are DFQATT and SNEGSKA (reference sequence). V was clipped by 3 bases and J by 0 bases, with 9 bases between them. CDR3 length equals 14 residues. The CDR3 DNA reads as TGCAGTGCTAGGGGCCGAAGCTCCTACAATGAGCAGTTCTTC. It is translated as CSARGRSSYNEQFF.

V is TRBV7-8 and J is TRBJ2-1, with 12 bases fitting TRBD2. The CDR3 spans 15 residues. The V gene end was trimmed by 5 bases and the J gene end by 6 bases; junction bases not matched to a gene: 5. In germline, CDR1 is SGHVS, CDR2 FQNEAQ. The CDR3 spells CASSPLAGGVNEQFF. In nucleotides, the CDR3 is TGTGCCAGCAGCCCACTAGCGGGAGGAGTCAATGAGCAGTTCTTC.

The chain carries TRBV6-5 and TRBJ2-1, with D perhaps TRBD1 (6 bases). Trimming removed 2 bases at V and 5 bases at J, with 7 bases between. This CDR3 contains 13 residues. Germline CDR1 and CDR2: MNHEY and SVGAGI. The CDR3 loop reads CASSYGGNNEQFF. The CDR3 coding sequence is TGTGCCAGCAGTTACGGGGGCAACAATGAGCAGTTCTTC.

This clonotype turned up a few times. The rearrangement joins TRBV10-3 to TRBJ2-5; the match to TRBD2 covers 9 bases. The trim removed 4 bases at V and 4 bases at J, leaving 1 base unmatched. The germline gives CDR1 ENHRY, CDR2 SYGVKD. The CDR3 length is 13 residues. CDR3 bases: TGTGCCATCAGTGGCGGGGGGGGAGAGACCCAGTACTTC. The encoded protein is CAISGGGGETQYF.

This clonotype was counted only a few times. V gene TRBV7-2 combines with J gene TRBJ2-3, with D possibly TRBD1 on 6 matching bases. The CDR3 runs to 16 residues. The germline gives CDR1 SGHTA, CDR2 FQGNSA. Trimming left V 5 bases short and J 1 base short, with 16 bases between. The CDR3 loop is CASSTQGHVRTDTQYF. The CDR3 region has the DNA TGTGCCAGCAGCACCCAGGGACATGTACGCACAGATACGCAGTATTTT.

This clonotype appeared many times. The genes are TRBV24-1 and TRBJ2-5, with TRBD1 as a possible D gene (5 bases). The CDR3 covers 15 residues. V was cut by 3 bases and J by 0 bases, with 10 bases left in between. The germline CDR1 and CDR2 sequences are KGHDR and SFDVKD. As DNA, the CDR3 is TGTGCCACCAGTGATAAGACAGAATACCAAGAGACCCAGTACTTC. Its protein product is CATSDKTEYQETQYF.

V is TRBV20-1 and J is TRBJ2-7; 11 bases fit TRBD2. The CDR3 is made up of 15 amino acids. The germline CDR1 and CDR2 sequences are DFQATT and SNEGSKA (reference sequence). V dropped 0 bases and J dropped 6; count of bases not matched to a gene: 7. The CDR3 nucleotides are TGCAGTGCTAGAGATTCTAGCGGGAGGAAATCCGAGCAGTACTTC. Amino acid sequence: CSARDSSGRKSEQYF.

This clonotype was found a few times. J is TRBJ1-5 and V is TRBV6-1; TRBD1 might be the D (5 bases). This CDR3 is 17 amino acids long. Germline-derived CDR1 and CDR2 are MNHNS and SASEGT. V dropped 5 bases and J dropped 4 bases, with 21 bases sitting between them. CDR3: CASSPLRGVAGNQPQHF. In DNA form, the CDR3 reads TGTGCCAGCAGTCCCCTTCGGGGGGTCGCAGGGAATCAGCCCCAGCATTTT.

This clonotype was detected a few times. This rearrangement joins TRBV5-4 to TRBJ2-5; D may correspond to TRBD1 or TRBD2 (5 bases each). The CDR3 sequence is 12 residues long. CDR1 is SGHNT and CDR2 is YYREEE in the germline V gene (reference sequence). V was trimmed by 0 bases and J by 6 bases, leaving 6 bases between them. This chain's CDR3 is CASSLGDQTQYF. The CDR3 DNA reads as TGTGCCAGCAGCTTGGGGGACCAGACCCAGTACTTC.

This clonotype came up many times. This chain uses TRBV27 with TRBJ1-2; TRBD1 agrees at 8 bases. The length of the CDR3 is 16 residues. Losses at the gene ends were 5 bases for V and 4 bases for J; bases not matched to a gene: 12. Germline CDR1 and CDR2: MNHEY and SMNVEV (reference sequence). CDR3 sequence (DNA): TGTGCCAGCAGTGCAGGGGGCGCGTGGGCTTTCTATGGCTACACCTTC. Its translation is CASSAGGAWAFYGYTF.

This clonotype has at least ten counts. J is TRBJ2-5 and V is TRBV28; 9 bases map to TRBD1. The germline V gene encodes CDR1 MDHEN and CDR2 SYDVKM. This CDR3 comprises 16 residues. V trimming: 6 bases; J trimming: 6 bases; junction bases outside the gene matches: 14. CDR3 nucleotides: TGTGCCAGCAGCCACCTACAGGGGGCGCGGACGAAGACCCAGTACTTC. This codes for CASSHLQGARTKTQYF. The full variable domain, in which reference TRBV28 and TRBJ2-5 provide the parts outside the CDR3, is DVKVTQSSRYLVKRTGEKVFLECVQDMDHENMFWYRQDPGLGLRLIYFSYDVKMKEKGDIPEGYSVSREKKERFSLILESASTNQTSMYLCASSHLQGARTKTQYFGPGTRLLVL.

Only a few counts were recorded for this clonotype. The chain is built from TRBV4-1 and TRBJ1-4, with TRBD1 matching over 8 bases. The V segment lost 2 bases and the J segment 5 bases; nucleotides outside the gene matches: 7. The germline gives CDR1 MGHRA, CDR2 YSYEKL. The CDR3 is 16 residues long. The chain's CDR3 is CASSQLDQGANEKLFF. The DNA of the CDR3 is TGCGCCAGCAGCCAACTGGATCAGGGGGCGAATGAAAAACTGTTTTTT.

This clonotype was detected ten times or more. In DNA form, the CDR3 reads TGCGCCAGCCACGAAGCGGGAGTTGGGGAGCAGTACTTC. Protein product: CASHEAGVGEQYF. The V call is TRBV5-1, the J call TRBJ2-7; 8 bases agree with TRBD2. The CDR3 is made up of 13 amino acids. Germline-derived CDR1 and CDR2 are SGHRS and YFSETQ. J was trimmed by 7 bases and V by 7 bases; bases with no gene match: 10.

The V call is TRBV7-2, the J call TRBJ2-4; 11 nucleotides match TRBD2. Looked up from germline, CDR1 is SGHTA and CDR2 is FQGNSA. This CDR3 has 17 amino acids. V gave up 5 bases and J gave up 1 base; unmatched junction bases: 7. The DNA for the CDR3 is TGTGCCAGCAGCCGAATACCTAGCGGGAGGGCCAAAAACATTCAGTACTTC. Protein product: CASSRIPSGRAKNIQYF.

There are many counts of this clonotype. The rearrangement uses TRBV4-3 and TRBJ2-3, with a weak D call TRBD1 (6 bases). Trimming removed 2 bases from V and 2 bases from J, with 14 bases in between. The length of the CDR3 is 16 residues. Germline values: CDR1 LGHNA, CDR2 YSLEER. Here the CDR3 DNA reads TGCGCCAGCAGCCAAACCGGGACATCTTACACAGATACGCAGTATTTT. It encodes CASSQTGTSYTDTQYF.

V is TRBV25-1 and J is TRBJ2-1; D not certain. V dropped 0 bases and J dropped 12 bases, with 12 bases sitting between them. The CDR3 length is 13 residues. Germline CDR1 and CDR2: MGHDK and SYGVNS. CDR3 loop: CASSEYASDGQFF. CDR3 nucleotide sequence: TGTGCCAGCAGTGAATACGCCTCGGATGGGCAGTTCTTC.

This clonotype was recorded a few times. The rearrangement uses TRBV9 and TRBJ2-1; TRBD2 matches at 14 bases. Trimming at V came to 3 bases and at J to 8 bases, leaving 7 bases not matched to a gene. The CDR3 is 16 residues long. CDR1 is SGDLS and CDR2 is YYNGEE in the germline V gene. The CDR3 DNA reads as TGTGCCAGCAGCGCCGGACTAGCGGGAGGTGGCTATGAGCAGTTCTTC. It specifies CASSAGLAGGGYEQFF.